This T cell receptor (beta chain) was sequenced in a study of blood T cells in healthy people across ages. On this clonotype: This may come from a read error, since a much larger clone is one base off.

V was trimmed by 2 bases and J by 6 bases, leaving 13 bases between them. The CDR3 loop spans 14 amino acids. Germline CDR1 is MNHNY and CDR2 is SVGAGI (reference sequence). Combining a sample-barcoded 5' primer with a J-beta primer mix, a second PCR ran for about 6 to 12 cycles. TCRdb reprocessed the 5' RACE reads with MiXCR, giving one entry per CDR3 protein. The sample lists hundreds of thousands of distinct CDR3 sequences; 40% to 50% were seen once. The specimen was blood. The chain carries TRBV6-6 and TRBJ1-2; TRBD1 might be the D (5 bases). This clonotype originated in a man aged 55 to 69 in good health. The CDR3 region is CASSYAGGPDGYTF. The CDR3, as DNA: TGTGCCAGCAGTTACGCGGGGGGACCAGATGGCTACACCTTC.